The 16 T cell receptor beta chains in this list originate from one sample, sequenced in a study of blood T cell repertoires in COVID-19. The table came from immunoSEQ multiplex PCR; TCRdb's copy has only in-frame clones and leaves some out. The table lists under 200,000 clones, roughly 77% of them singletons, with 6.5% in the top ten. The sequenced sample consisted of peripheral blood. The receptors shown here come from a man in his 70s with active or convalescent COVID-19.

The chain uses TRBV6-2 or TRBV6-3 and TRBJ2-3; 7 bases line up with TRBD1. Germline V gene data show CDR1 as MNHEY and CDR2 as SVGEGT. The CDR3 is 15 amino acids. V was clipped by 5 bases and J by 0 bases; unmatched bases: 5. The CDR3 nucleotides read TGTGCCAGCAGTAAGGGACAGCGAAGCACAGATACGCAGTATTTT. Encoded protein: CASSKGQRSTDTQYF.

Points on this clone: Additional DNA sequences in this sample encode the identical CDR3. The gene calls are TRBV6-6 and TRBJ1-5; D may be TRBD1 (5 bases). V shed 2 bases and J shed 7 bases, with 12 bases lying between them. The CDR3 has 14 amino acids. Looked up from germline, CDR1 is MNHNY and CDR2 is SVGAGI (reference sequence). For the CDR3, the DNA is TGTGCCAGCAGTTACGGTAGGGAGGGGCAGCCCCAGCATTTT. Translation: CASSYGREGQPQHF.

This rearrangement joins TRBV19 to TRBJ1-2, with TRBD1 as a possible D gene (5 bases). This CDR3 contains 13 residues. Per germline, CDR1 LNHDA and CDR2 SQIVND (reference sequence). The V end was cut by 6 bases, the J end by 4 bases, with 12 bases between. CDR3 protein: CASSLDRFYGYTF. The CDR3 DNA reads TGTGCCAGTAGCCTCGACAGATTCTATGGCTACACCTTC.

The chain is built from TRBV6-5 and TRBJ1-6; 7 bases agree with TRBD1. Germline assignment: CDR1 MNHEY and CDR2 SVGAGI. The V segment lost 6 bases and the J segment 7 bases; nucleotides outside the gene matches: 3. This CDR3 has 13 amino acids. In DNA, the CDR3 is TGTGCCAGCAGGGGGACAGAAAATTCACCCCTCCACTTT. Residues: CASRGTENSPLHF.

This clone was counted once. V usage is TRBV5-1 and J usage is TRBJ2-1; 7 bases are shared with TRBD2. The V gene end was trimmed by 1 base and the J gene end by 7 bases; junction bases not matched to a gene: 8. The CDR3 consists of 15 residues. Per the germline V gene, CDR1 is SGHRS and CDR2 is YFSETQ. CDR3 bases: TGCGCCAGCAGCTTGTCGGGCGGGAGTACGAATGAGCAGTTCTTC. It translates to CASSLSGGSTNEQFF.

The V call is TRBV19, the J call TRBJ1-4; TRBD1 might be the D (5 bases). Trimming took 3 bases from V and 8 from J, leaving 19 bases between them. The CDR3 sequence is 16 residues long. In germline, CDR1 is LNHDA, CDR2 SQIVND (reference sequence). CDR3 sequence (DNA): TGTGCCAGTAGTATCGCGGGACCTCGAGGAGGGGAAAAACTGTTTTTT. The encoded protein is CASSIAGPRGGEKLFF.

This sequence joins TRBV9 and TRBJ2-2, with 10 bases lining up with TRBD1. CDR1 and CDR2 (germline): SGDLS, YYNGEE. The CDR3 runs 17 residues. Trimming cost V 2 bases and J 7 bases; bases outside gene matches: 11. This CDR3 reads CASSVPRDRGGVGELFF. In DNA form, the CDR3 reads TGTGCCAGCAGCGTCCCCCGGGACAGGGGAGGGGTCGGGGAGCTGTTTTTT. Supplemented by reference TRBV9 and TRBJ2-2, the full variable domain reads DSGVTQTPKHLITATGQRVTLRCSPRSGDLSVYWYQQSLDQGLQFLIQYYNGEERAKGNILERFSAQQFPDLHSELNLSSLELGDSALYFCASSVPRDRGGVGELFFGEGSRLTVL.

This chain connects TRBV7-2 to TRBJ2-1; 8 nucleotides agree with TRBD2. Germline V CDR1 and CDR2: SGHTA, FQGNSA. After removal of 4 bases from V and 8 bases from J, the junction contained 13 bases not matched to a gene. CDR3 size: 16 residues. The CDR3 loop reads CASSSGMEAGGHEQFF. DNA of the CDR3: TGTGCCAGCAGCTCCGGGATGGAGGCGGGAGGACATGAGCAGTTCTTC.

The chain carries TRBV2 and TRBJ1-5; 7 positions match TRBD1. The J segment lost 4 bases and the V segment lost 7 bases, leaving 4 bases of the junction unmatched. The CDR3 runs 13 residues. Looked up from germline, CDR1 is SNHLY and CDR2 is FYNNEI. Here the CDR3 reads CASNLQGNQPQHF. CDR3 bases: TGTGCCAGCAACCTACAGGGGAATCAGCCCCAGCATTTT.

V usage is TRBV10-3 and J usage is TRBJ2-1; possibly TRBD1 for D (5 bases). There are 16 residues in the CDR3. Germline V gene sequence: CDR1 ENHRY, CDR2 SYGVKD. The V end was cut by 2 bases, the J end by 5 bases, with 16 bases between. The CDR3 spells CAISEVNWGRDNEQFF. The DNA for the CDR3 is TGTGCCATCAGTGAGGTTAATTGGGGCAGGGACAATGAGCAGTTCTTC.

The chain joins TRBV6-1 to TRBJ1-2; a weak D match, TRBD1 (5 bases). Germline assignment: CDR1 MNHNS and CDR2 SASEGT. The CDR3 extends over 14 amino acids. The ends were cut back, 3 bases at V and 3 bases at J, with 11 bases in the middle. The CDR3 sequence is CASSETGRDYGYTF. CDR3 coding DNA: TGTGCCAGCAGTGAGACGGGCAGGGACTATGGCTACACCTTC.

This chain uses TRBV5-1 with TRBJ1-1; D is possibly TRBD1 (6 bases). Germline lookup yields CDR1 SGHRS and CDR2 YFSETQ. This CDR3 contains 14 residues. Between the trimmed V and J ends, which lost 2 bases and 3 bases, there was a span of 11 bases. CDR3 sequence reads: CASSLQGSYTEAFF. CDR3 nucleotide sequence: TGCGCCAGCAGCTTACAGGGAAGTTACACTGAAGCTTTCTTT.

This chain links TRBV7-9 with TRBJ2-7; D is uncertain. Between the trimmed V and J ends, which lost 1 base and 5 bases, there was a span of 6 bases. Germline V gene lookup returns CDR1 SEHNR and CDR2 FQNEAQ (reference sequence). CDR3 length equals 12 residues. In DNA form, the CDR3 reads TGTGCCAGCAGCTTAGTCGTTGACGAGCAGTACTTC. It is translated as CASSLVVDEQYF. Supplemented by reference TRBV7-9 and TRBJ2-7, the full variable domain reads DTGVSQNPRHKITKRGQNVTFRCDPISEHNRLYWYRQTLGQGPEFLTYFQNEAQLEKSRLLSDRFSAERPKGSFSTLEIQRTEQGDSAMYLCASSLVVDEQYFGPGTRLTVT.

V gene TRBV30 combines with J gene TRBJ2-7; 10 bases match TRBD1. Germline values: CDR1 GTSNPN, CDR2 SVGIG (reference sequence). The CDR3 spans 16 residues. J was trimmed by 3 bases and V by 7 bases; bases with no gene match: 15. The CDR3: CASRAGRDRGFYEQYF. CDR3 in DNA: TGTGCCTCACGAGCCGGCCGGGACAGGGGTTTCTACGAGCAGTACTTC.

V gene TRBV3-1 (or the pseudogene TRBV3-2) combines with J gene TRBJ1-4, with 8 positions matching TRBD1. The V gene end was trimmed by 4 bases and the J gene end by 7 bases; junction bases not matched to a gene: 5. CDR1 and CDR2 (germline): LGHDT, YNNKEL (reference sequence). The CDR3 is made up of 14 amino acids. For the CDR3, the DNA is TGTGCCAGCAGCCCCAAGACAGGGGTTGAAAAACTGTTTTTT. Translating it yields CASSPKTGVEKLFF.

The chain recombines TRBV7-9 with TRBJ2-7, with TRBD1 identical over 11 bases. Germline V lookup: CDR1 SEHNR, CDR2 FQNEAQ (reference sequence). CDR3 length equals 15 residues. Trimming cost V 8 bases and J 3 bases; bases outside gene matches: 9. CDR3 sequence: CASQPRTGGFYEQYF. The CDR3, as DNA: TGTGCCAGCCAACCCCGGACAGGGGGCTTCTACGAGCAGTACTTC.